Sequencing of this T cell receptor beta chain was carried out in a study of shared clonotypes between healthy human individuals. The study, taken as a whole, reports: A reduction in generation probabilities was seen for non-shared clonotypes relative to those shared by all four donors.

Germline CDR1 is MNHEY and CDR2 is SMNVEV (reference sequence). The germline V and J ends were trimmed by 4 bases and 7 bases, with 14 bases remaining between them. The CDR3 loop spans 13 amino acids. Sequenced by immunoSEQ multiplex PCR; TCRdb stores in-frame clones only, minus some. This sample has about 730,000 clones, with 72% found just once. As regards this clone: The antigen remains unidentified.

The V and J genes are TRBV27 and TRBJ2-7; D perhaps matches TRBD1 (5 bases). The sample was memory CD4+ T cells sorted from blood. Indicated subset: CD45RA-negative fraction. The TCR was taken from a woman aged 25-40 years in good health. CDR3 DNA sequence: TGTGCCAGCAGTTCACGACAGTTTTGGGAGCAGTACTTC. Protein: CASSSRQFWEQYF.